This T cell receptor beta chain stems from a study of brain T cells in children with intractable seizures. Surgery cases with the highest brain T cell transcript signatures were chosen for sequencing. Per the germline V gene, CDR1 is SQVTM and CDR2 is ANQGSEA. The V and J ends lost 6 bases and 0 bases, in that order; junction bases with no gene match: 7. This CDR3 is built from 14 residues. This clone was detected a few times. Only in-frame clones appear in the TCRdb table, and some are missing; sequencing was by immunoSEQ multiplex PCR. Of about 110,000 clones detected, 85% to 95% appear once; the ten largest clones hold around 4.1%.

V is TRBV29-1 and J is TRBJ1-2; 7 bases match TRBD1. Sequenced material: peripheral blood, taken at surgery. This sequence originates from a boy in the first two years of life with hemimegalencephaly and intractable seizures. The chain's CDR3 is CSVGTAASNYGYTF. The CDR3 DNA reads TGCAGCGTCGGGACAGCCGCCTCTAACTATGGCTACACCTTC. The whole variable domain, remainder taken from reference TRBV29-1 and TRBJ1-2, is SAVISQKPSRDICQRGTSLTIQCQVDSQVTMMFWYRQQPGQSLTLIATANQGSEATYESGFVIDKFPISRPNLTFSTLTVSNMSPEDSSIYLCSVGTAASNYGYTFGSGTRLTVV.